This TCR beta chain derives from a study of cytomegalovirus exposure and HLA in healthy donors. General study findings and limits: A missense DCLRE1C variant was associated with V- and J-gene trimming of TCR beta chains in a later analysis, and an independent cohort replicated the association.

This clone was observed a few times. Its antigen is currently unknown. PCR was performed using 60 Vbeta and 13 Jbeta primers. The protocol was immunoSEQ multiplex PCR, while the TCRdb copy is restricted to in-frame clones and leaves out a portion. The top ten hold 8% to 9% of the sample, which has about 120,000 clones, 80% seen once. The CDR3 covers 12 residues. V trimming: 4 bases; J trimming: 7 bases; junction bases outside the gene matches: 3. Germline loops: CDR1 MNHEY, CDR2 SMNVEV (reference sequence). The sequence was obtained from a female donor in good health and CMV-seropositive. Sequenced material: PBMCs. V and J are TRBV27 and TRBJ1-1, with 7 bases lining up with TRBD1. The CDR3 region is CASSSTGCEAFF. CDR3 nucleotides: TGTGCCAGCAGTTCGACAGGGTGTGAAGCTTTCTTT.